These 22 T cell receptor beta chains share one sample of origin, sequenced in a study of blood T cell repertoires in COVID-19. Sequenced by immunoSEQ multiplex PCR; TCRdb stores in-frame clones only, minus some. The sample contains a few hundred thousand clones, around 85% of which appear only once. The sample consisted of peripheral blood. These receptors were taken from a man aged 45-65 years with active or convalescent COVID-19.

The J gene is TRBJ2-7, the V gene TRBV18; 9 positions match TRBD1. J was trimmed by 4 bases and V by 3 bases; bases with no gene match: 10. The CDR3 has 16 amino acids. Germline lookup yields CDR1 KGHSH and CDR2 LQKENI. The CDR3 nucleotides are TGTGCCAGCTCACCCGGACAGGGGAAAATTCCTTACGAGCAGTACTTC. It encodes CASSPGQGKIPYEQYF.

The chain has TRBV5-1 and TRBJ2-3; possibly TRBD1 for D (5 bases). With 3 bases removed from V and 6 bases from J, the gap between germline ends came to 11 bases. Germline-derived CDR1 and CDR2 are SGHRS and YFSETQ. The CDR3 runs 13 residues. CDR3 in DNA: TGCGCCAGCAGCTCAGGGCCCGGGGATACGCAGTATTTT. Its protein product is CASSSGPGDTQYF.

The table lists this clone with a count of one. The chain recombines TRBV4-2 with TRBJ1-1; 8 bases align to TRBD1. The V gene's germline CDR1 is LGHNA and CDR2 YNFKEQ. The V and J ends lost 0 bases and 1 base, in that order; junction bases with no gene match: 7. The CDR3 loop spans 17 amino acids. The CDR3: CASSQDPGQGSNTEAFF. CDR3 in DNA: TGTGCCAGCAGCCAAGATCCCGGACAGGGCTCGAACACTGAAGCTTTCTTT.

The chain joins TRBV18 to TRBJ2-2; 10 nucleotides match TRBD1. With V trimmed by 3 bases and J by 4 bases, 8 bases remained unmatched. The CDR3 extends over 17 amino acids. Per the germline V gene, CDR1 is KGHSH and CDR2 is LQKENI. CDR3 loop: CASSPPNGQGGTGELFF. The CDR3 DNA is TGTGCCAGCTCACCTCCAAATGGACAGGGGGGCACCGGGGAGCTGTTTTTT.

This chain connects TRBV15 to TRBJ2-7, with a weak D call TRBD1 (6 bases). Germline V gives CDR1 LNHNV, CDR2 YYDKDF (reference sequence). Trimming shortened V by 8 bases and J by 0 bases, and 17 bases separated the two germline ends. This CDR3 is 15 amino acids long. The CDR3 coding sequence is TGTGCCACCTCTCAACAGGGCGGATACTCCTACGAGCAGTACTTC. Translating gives CATSQQGGYSYEQYF.

V usage is TRBV10-3 and J usage is TRBJ1-1, with a tentative D call TRBD1 (5 bases). Germline loops: CDR1 ENHRY, CDR2 SYGVKD. The V gene lost 8 bases and the J gene lost 7 bases, with 23 bases spanning the gap. The CDR3 runs to 15 residues. CDR3 bases: TGTGCCATCTCGGGCCTAGGCGACGGGGGGAGTGAAGCTTTCTTT. Amino acids: CAISGLGDGGSEAFF.

The CDR3 coding sequence is TGCGCCAGCAGTCAATCTATCTTGCGCAGGGGGCCCAAGGGTCGCTACACCTTC. Residues: CASSQSILRRGPKGRYTF. V is TRBV23-1 and J is TRBJ1-2; TRBD1 matches 8 bases. TRBV23-1 is an ORF, with its function uncertain. The trim removed 0 bases at V and 9 bases at J, leaving 18 bases unmatched. The length of the CDR3 is 18 residues.

This clone has a single count. The chain couples TRBV3-1 (or the pseudogene TRBV3-2) to TRBJ2-2, with a weak D call TRBD2 (5 bases). This CDR3 comprises 15 residues. Germline-derived CDR1 and CDR2 are LGHDT and YNNKEL (reference sequence). The V end was cut by 1 base, the J end by 2 bases, with 8 bases between. CDR3 in DNA: TGTGCCAGCAGCCAAGGGACTGCAAACACCGGGGAGCTGTTTTTT. Residues: CASSQGTANTGELFF.

Only a few counts were recorded for this clone. V is TRBV4-2 and J is TRBJ1-2; 8 positions agree with TRBD1. The CDR3 contains 15 residues. Germline assignment: CDR1 LGHNA and CDR2 YNFKEQ. Unmatched junction bases numbered 8, after V lost 4 bases and J lost 4 bases. The CDR3, as DNA: TGTGCCAGCAGCCCGCCAACAGGGGGGGCCTATGGCTACACCTTC. This translates into CASSPPTGGAYGYTF.

This chain's CDR3 is CASSLQYEQYF. The CDR3 DNA reads as TGTGCCAGCTCACTACAATACGAGCAGTACTTC. This rearrangement joins TRBV18 to TRBJ2-7; D gene uncertain. V gave up 4 bases and J gave up 4 bases, with 5 bases separating them. This CDR3 region has 11 residues. Germline CDR1 is KGHSH and CDR2 is LQKENI.

This rearrangement joins TRBV6-6 to TRBJ2-5, with a weak D call TRBD2 (5 bases). The CDR3 is 11 amino acids. Between the trimmed V and J ends, which lost 6 bases and 3 bases, there was a span of 5 bases. The germline gives CDR1 MNHNY, CDR2 SVGAGI (reference sequence). DNA for the CDR3: TGTGCCAGCAGGGAGGAAGAGACCCAGTACTTC. Its protein is CASREEETQYF.

J is TRBJ2-7 and V is TRBV7-2; 8 nucleotides align to TRBD2. CDR1 is SGHTA and CDR2 is FQGNSA in the germline V gene. Trimming removed 1 base from V and 7 bases from J; junction bases left unmatched: 12. This CDR3 contains 16 residues. The CDR3: CASSLVGSGALREQYF. CDR3 bases: TGTGCCAGCAGCTTAGTGGGTAGCGGGGCCCTTCGAGAGCAGTACTTC.

The gene calls are TRBV18 and TRBJ2-7; 7 nucleotides align to TRBD2. V shed 1 base and J 0 bases; nucleotides not matched to a gene: 0. The CDR3 runs to 14 residues. Germline V CDR1 and CDR2: KGHSH, LQKENI. The CDR3 here is CASSPQRDSYEQYF. The DNA for the CDR3 is TGTGCCAGCTCACCACAGCGGGACTCCTACGAGCAGTACTTC.

The V call is TRBV19, the J call TRBJ2-7; TRBD2 might be the D (5 bases). V lost 5 bases and J lost 0, with 14 bases in between. The CDR3 consists of 15 residues. The germline CDR1 and CDR2 sequences are LNHDA and SQIVND (reference sequence). The CDR3 region has the DNA TGTGCCAGTAGTCAACCCCGAGGGAGCTCCTACGAGCAGTACTTC. Its protein product is CASSQPRGSSYEQYF.

The V and J genes are TRBV6-5 and TRBJ2-6; D is perhaps TRBD1 (6 bases). V was clipped by 6 bases and J by 2 bases, with 11 bases between them. This CDR3 spans 15 amino acids. The V gene's germline CDR1 is MNHEY and CDR2 SVGAGI. The CDR3 loop is CASRPQGPGANVLTF. The CDR3 coding sequence is TGTGCCAGCAGGCCCCAGGGGCCTGGGGCCAACGTCCTGACTTTC.

The chain combines TRBV2 with TRBJ2-7; 12 positions match TRBD2. This CDR3 has 15 amino acids. The germline V gene encodes CDR1 SNHLY and CDR2 FYNNEI. V shed 6 bases, J shed 1 base, and the junction held 4 bases outside the gene matches. This CDR3 reads CASRPLAGGSYEQYF. The CDR3 DNA is TGTGCCAGCAGACCCCTAGCGGGAGGGTCCTACGAGCAGTACTTC.

The chain carries TRBV12-3 or TRBV12-4 and TRBJ1-1; D remains unclear. Between the trimmed V and J ends, which lost 6 bases and 1 base, there was a span of 9 bases. The CDR3 covers 13 residues. The CDR3 DNA reads as TGTGCCAGCAGACTCACCTCGAACACTGAAGCTTTCTTT. Translated, it gives CASRLTSNTEAFF.

The chain employs TRBV10-3 and TRBJ2-7, with D possibly being TRBD2 (5 bases). Germline V gene lookup returns CDR1 ENHRY and CDR2 SYGVKD. V was shortened by 3 bases and J by 9 bases, with 21 bases between the two germline ends. The CDR3 totals 15 residues. CDR3 in DNA: TGTGCCATCAGTGACCTCCGAGGGCTGTATCAACGGCAGTACTTC. This codes for CAISDLRGLYQRQYF.

V gene TRBV30 combines with J gene TRBJ1-2; 7 positions agree with TRBD1. Trimming took 3 bases from V and 0 from J; bases not matched to a gene: 7. The CDR3 is 15 amino acids. Germline loops: CDR1 GTSNPN, CDR2 SVGIG (reference sequence). This CDR3 reads CAWRFRGQPNYGYTF. The CDR3 nucleotides are TGTGCCTGGAGGTTTCGGGGACAGCCTAACTATGGCTACACCTTC.

V is TRBV19 and J is TRBJ2-4; 9 nucleotides line up with TRBD2. J lost 5 bases, V lost 7 bases, and 6 bases had no gene match. The CDR3 length is 14 residues. Germline CDR1 reads LNHDA; CDR2 reads SQIVND (reference sequence). The CDR3 spells CASKTGGRENIQYF. CDR3 DNA: TGTGCCAGTAAGACAGGCGGGAGGGAAAACATTCAGTACTTC. The variable domain in full, with the rest retrieved from reference TRBV19 and TRBJ2-4, is DGGITQSPKYLFRKEGQNVTLSCEQNLNHDAMYWYRQDPGQGLRLIYYSQIVNDFQKGDIAEGYSVSREKKESFPLTVTSAQKNPTAFYLCASKTGGRENIQYFGAGTRLSVL.

The CDR3 DNA is TGTGCCAGCAGCTTACGGCGGGAAACTAATGAAAAACTGTTTTTT. Amino acids: CASSLRRETNEKLFF. The chain employs TRBV7-8 and TRBJ1-4; no clear D gene. This CDR3 comprises 15 residues. Germline CDR1 and CDR2: SGHVS and FQNEAQ. Trimming shortened V by 2 bases and J by 1 base, and 8 bases separated the two germline ends.

This chain uses TRBV27 with TRBJ2-7; no definite D call. CDR1 is MNHEY and CDR2 is SMNVEV in the germline V gene (reference sequence). Trimming removed 5 bases at V and 1 base at J, with 9 bases between. This CDR3 is 13 amino acids long. This chain's CDR3 is CASSPHQSYEQYF. The CDR3 bases are TGTGCCAGCAGTCCTCACCAGTCCTACGAGCAGTACTTC.